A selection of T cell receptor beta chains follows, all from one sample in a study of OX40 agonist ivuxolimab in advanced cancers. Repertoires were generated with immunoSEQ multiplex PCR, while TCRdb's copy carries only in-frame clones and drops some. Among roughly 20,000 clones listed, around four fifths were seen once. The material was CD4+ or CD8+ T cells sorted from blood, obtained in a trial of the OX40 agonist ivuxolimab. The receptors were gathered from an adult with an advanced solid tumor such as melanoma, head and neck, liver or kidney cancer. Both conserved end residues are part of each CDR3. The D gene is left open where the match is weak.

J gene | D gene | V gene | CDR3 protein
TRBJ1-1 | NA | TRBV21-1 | CASSNEGRRAEAFF
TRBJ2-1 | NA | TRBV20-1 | CSASLYRFF
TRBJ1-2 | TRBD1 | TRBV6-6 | CASSQGQDYYGYTF
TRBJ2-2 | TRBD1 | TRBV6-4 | CASSGGQGDTGELFF
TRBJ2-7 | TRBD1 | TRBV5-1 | CASSLGTGEFFEQYF
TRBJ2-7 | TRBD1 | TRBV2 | CASRWDRAKSSYEQYF
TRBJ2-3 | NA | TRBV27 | CASSQERPTDTQYF
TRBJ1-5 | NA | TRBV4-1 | CASSQEVESDNQPQHF
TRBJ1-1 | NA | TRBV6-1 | CASLYRMNTEAFF
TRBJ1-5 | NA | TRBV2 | CASRDRDQPQHF
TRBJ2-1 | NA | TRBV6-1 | CASSESEVIYNEQFF
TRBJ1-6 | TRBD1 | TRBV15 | CATSGVSGGWNSPLHF
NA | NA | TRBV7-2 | CASSPEGFSSYEQYF
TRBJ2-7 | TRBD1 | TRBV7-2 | CASSPKLGQDYEQYF
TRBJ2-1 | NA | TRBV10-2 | CASRSSAYNEQFF
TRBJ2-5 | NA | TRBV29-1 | CSVQGNREDRPETQYF
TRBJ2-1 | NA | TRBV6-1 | CASSEGPGGYYNEQFF
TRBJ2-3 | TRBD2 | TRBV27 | CASRKGTSGGLGTDTQYF
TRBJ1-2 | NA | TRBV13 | CASSVGGWGYTF
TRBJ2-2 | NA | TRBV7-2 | CASSLRGGDTGELFF
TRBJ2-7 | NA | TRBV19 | CASSIDLADGAYEQYF
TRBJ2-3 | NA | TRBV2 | CASSDGGTASTDTQYF
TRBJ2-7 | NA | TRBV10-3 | CAISLSRGREQYF
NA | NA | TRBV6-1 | CASGHSYEQYF
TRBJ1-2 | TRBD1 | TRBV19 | CARGGTGAPLGYGYTF
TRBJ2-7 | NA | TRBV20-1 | CSASEGYEQYF